The 13 T cell receptor beta chains given below trace back to one sample, sequenced in a study of T cell repertoires in cytomegalovirus infection. TCRdb processed the reads anew with MiXCR; each CDR3 protein has one entry. The table lists roughly 320,000 distinct CDR3 sequences, 9.5% of them singletons. Sequencing was carried out using PBMCs. These receptor sequences come from a human donor in good health (CMV status not recorded). Some clones in this sample may be carry-over from other donors' samples.

This clonotype appeared many times. The chain uses TRBV19 and TRBJ2-1; 8 bases are a match to TRBD2. The ends lost 6 bases at V and 4 bases at J; junction bases unmatched: 8. The length of the CDR3 is 15 residues. Per the germline V gene, CDR1 is LNHDA and CDR2 is SQIVND (reference sequence). CDR3 in DNA: TGTGCCAGTAGGACTGCCGGGAGGGCGTACAATGAGCAGTTCTTC. This encodes CASRTAGRAYNEQFF.

This clonotype was counted at least ten times. The J gene is TRBJ1-6, the V gene TRBV7-2; 8 bases match TRBD1. After removal of 8 bases from V and 16 bases from J, the junction contained 13 bases not matched to a gene. The CDR3 is made up of 13 amino acids. CDR1 SGHTA and CDR2 FQGNSA come from the germline V gene. The CDR3 sequence: CASRERGQGDLHF. The CDR3 coding sequence is TGTGCCAGCCGCGAACGAGGACAGGGAGATCTCCACTTT.

This clonotype was recorded at least ten times. V gene TRBV7-2 combines with J gene TRBJ1-2, with D maybe TRBD1 (6 bases). There are 15 residues in the CDR3. Germline CDR1 reads SGHTA; CDR2 reads FQGNSA. V was clipped by 1 base and J by 1 base, with 10 bases between them. In DNA form, the CDR3 reads TGTGCCAGCAGCTTAGGGACAGTCATTAACTATGGCTACACCTTC. Its translation: CASSLGTVINYGYTF.

This clonotype was recorded at least ten times. The gene calls are TRBV7-2 and TRBJ2-4, with D possibly matching TRBD1 (6 bases). There are 16 residues in the CDR3. Germline values: CDR1 SGHTA, CDR2 FQGNSA. Trimming took off 3 bases at V and 3 bases at J, with 15 bases between the two ends. The chain's CDR3 is CASSFMETGGKNIQYF. The CDR3, as DNA: TGTGCCAGCAGCTTCATGGAGACAGGTGGCAAAAACATTCAGTACTTC. Based on the CDR3 plus reference TRBV7-2 and TRBJ2-4, the full variable domain is GAGVSQSPSNKVTEKGKDVELRCDPISGHTALYWYRQSLGQGLEFLIYFQGNSAPDKSGLPSDRFSAERTGGSVSTLTIQRTQQEDSAVYLCASSFMETGGKNIQYFGAGTRLSVL.

The gene calls are TRBV19 and TRBJ1-6; D gene unclear. Trimming removed 6 bases at V and 9 bases at J, with 9 bases between. CDR1 LNHDA and CDR2 SQIVND come from the germline V gene (reference sequence). The CDR3 spans 12 residues. The CDR3 nucleotides are TGTGCCAGTAGCCCGTTAGGTTCACCCCTCCACTTT. It codes for CASSPLGSPLHF.

The chain combines TRBV30 with TRBJ1-1; D unresolved. V was cut by 5 bases and J by 1 base, with 14 bases left in between. CDR3 length equals 14 residues. Germline CDR1 and CDR2: GTSNPN and SVGIG (reference sequence). The CDR3 DNA follows: TGTGCCTGGCACCAACATGCGCGGAACACTGAAGCTTTCTTT. This codes for CAWHQHARNTEAFF.

This CDR3 reads CASSLGDRDLYEQYF. CDR3 sequence (DNA): TGTGCCAGCAGCTTAGGGGACAGGGACCTCTACGAGCAGTACTTC. The genes are TRBV7-6 and TRBJ2-7, with 9 nucleotides matching TRBD1. Germline V CDR1 and CDR2: SGHVS, FNYEAQ. This CDR3 spans 15 amino acids. After removal of 1 base from V and 3 bases from J, the junction contained 4 bases not matched to a gene.

This chain links TRBV6-1 with TRBJ2-7; D possibly matches TRBD1 or TRBD2 (5 bases each). In germline, CDR1 is MNHNS, CDR2 SASEGT. The CDR3 consists of 11 residues. Trimming shortened V by 5 bases and J by 6 bases, and 8 bases separated the two germline ends. The CDR3 DNA sequence: TGTGCCAGCAGTCAGGGAGCCGAGCAGTACTTC. This encodes CASSQGAEQYF.

This clonotype has just a few counts. The chain carries TRBV20-1 and TRBJ2-7; D perhaps matches TRBD2 (6 bases). The CDR3 covers 14 residues. V was shortened by 3 bases and J by 1 base, with 13 bases between the two germline ends. Germline assignment: CDR1 DFQATT and CDR2 SNEGSKA (reference sequence). DNA of the CDR3: TGCAGTGCTAGTTACTCGGGACTTTCCTACGAGCAGTACTTC. Translating it yields CSASYSGLSYEQYF.

The rearrangement uses TRBV4-2 and TRBJ2-1; D could derive from TRBD1 or TRBD2 (5 bases each). The CDR3 consists of 12 residues. V was pared by 5 bases and J by 6 bases, with 8 bases between. Germline CDR1 and CDR2: LGHNA and YNFKEQ. This CDR3 reads CASSWGSNEQFF. CDR3 DNA: TGTGCCAGCAGCTGGGGGAGCAATGAGCAGTTCTTC.

This clonotype was recorded many times. The V and J genes are TRBV12-3 or TRBV12-4 and TRBJ2-5, with D perhaps assigned TRBD1 or TRBD2 (5 bases each). V gave up 1 base and J gave up 5 bases, with 17 bases separating them. This CDR3 region has 16 residues. CDR3 sequence (DNA): TGTGCCAGCAGTTTAGGGGCGAGGGGCGGGTGGGAGACCCAGTACTTC. Its translation is CASSLGARGGWETQYF.

This clonotype was seen a few times. The rearrangement joins TRBV20-1 to TRBJ2-1; D possibly corresponds to TRBD2 (6 bases). The CDR3 is made up of 13 amino acids. The germline V gene has CDR1 DFQATT and CDR2 SNEGSKA (reference sequence). Between the trimmed V and J ends, which lost 6 bases and 6 bases, there was a span of 15 bases. Here the CDR3 DNA reads TGCAGTGCCCCCTTTCTAGCGTCCAATGAGCAGTTCTTC. This encodes CSAPFLASNEQFF.

This clonotype appeared a few times. The CDR3 spells CAWSPAGYSPLHF. The CDR3 DNA reads as TGTGCCTGGAGTCCCGCCGGGTACTCACCCCTCCACTTT. The chain recombines TRBV30 with TRBJ1-6; D gene ambiguous. CDR1 and CDR2 from the germline V gene are GTSNPN and SVGIG (reference sequence). Trimming cost V 2 bases and J 10 bases, with 12 bases left between them. The length of the CDR3 is 13 residues.